This T cell receptor beta chain was identified during a study of low-dose radiotherapy and immunotherapy resistance in tumors. Both TCRalpha and TCRbeta chains were reverse transcribed with V-gene-specific primers. Amplification of TCRs used a constant-region primer and V-primer adapter for approximately 19 PCR cycles. mRNA, once isolated, was amplified by in vitro transcription. TCRdb re-called the reads with MiXCR, one entry per CDR3 protein. This repertoire shows approximately 7,200 distinct CDR3 sequences, around 80% found once; its top ten account for approximately 6.3%. The germline V gene encodes CDR1 SGDLS and CDR2 YYNGEE. CDR3 length equals 15 residues. Trimming took off 4 bases at V and 0 bases at J, with 8 bases between the two ends.

This sequence was found in a human donor with advanced metastatic prostate, ovarian, gallbladder or colorectal cancer (not recorded which). This table probably holds off-target reads from a library built for another chain. The gene calls are TRBV9 and TRBJ1-6; unclear D gene. The CDR3 loop reads CASSIGSSYNSPLHF. CDR3 DNA: TGTGCCAGCAGCATCGGTAGCTCCTATAATTCACCCCTCCACTTT.